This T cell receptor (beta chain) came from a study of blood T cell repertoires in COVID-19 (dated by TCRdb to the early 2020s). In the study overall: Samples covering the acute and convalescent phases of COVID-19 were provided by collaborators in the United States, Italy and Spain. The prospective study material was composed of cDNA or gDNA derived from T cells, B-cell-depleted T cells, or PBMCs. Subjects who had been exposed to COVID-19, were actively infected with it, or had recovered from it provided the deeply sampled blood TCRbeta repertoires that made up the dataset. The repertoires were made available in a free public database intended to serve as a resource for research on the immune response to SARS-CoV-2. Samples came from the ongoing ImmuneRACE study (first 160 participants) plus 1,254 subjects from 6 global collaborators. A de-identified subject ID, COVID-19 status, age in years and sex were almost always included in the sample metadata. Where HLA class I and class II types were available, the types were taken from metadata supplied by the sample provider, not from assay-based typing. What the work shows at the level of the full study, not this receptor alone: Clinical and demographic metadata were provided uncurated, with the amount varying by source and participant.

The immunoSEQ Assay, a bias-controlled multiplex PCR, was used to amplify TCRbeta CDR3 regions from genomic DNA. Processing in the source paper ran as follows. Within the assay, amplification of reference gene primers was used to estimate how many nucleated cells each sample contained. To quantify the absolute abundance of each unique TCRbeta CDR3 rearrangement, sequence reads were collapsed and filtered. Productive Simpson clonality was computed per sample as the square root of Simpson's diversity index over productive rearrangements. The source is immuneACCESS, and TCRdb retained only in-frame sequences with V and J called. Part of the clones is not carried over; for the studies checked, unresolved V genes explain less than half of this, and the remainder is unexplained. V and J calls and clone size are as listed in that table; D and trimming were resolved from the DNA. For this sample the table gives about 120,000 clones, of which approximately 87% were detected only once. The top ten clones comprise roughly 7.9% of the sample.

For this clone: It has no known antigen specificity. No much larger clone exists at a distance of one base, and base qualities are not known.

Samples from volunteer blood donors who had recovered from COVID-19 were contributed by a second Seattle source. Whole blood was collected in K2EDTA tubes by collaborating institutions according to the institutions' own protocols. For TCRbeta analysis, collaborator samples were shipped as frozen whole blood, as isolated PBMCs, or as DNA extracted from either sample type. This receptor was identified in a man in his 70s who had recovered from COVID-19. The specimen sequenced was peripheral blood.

The CDR3 here reads CASRKGQYYNSPLHF. The bases are TGTGCCAGTAGGAAAGGACAGTACTATAATTCACCCCTCCACTTT. The V and J genes are TRBV19 and TRBJ1-6; the D gene is perhaps TRBD1, from 6 matching bases. The trim is 6 bases for V and 3 bases for J, with a gap of 12 bases between the germline ends. The CDR3 contains 15 residues, cysteine and phenylalanine counted. Here the CDR3 DNA is all that survives: 45 bases in frame from base 1. The germline V gene (reference sequence) specifies LNHDA as CDR1 and SQIVND as CDR2. With all but the CDR3 taken from the reference TRBV19 and TRBJ1-6 genes, the full variable domain is: DGGITQSPKYLFRKEGQNVTLSCEQNLNHDAMYWYRQDPGQGLRLIYYSQIVNDFQKGDIAEGYSVSREKKESFPLTVTSAQKNPTAFYLCASRKGQYYNSPLHFGNGTRLTVT.